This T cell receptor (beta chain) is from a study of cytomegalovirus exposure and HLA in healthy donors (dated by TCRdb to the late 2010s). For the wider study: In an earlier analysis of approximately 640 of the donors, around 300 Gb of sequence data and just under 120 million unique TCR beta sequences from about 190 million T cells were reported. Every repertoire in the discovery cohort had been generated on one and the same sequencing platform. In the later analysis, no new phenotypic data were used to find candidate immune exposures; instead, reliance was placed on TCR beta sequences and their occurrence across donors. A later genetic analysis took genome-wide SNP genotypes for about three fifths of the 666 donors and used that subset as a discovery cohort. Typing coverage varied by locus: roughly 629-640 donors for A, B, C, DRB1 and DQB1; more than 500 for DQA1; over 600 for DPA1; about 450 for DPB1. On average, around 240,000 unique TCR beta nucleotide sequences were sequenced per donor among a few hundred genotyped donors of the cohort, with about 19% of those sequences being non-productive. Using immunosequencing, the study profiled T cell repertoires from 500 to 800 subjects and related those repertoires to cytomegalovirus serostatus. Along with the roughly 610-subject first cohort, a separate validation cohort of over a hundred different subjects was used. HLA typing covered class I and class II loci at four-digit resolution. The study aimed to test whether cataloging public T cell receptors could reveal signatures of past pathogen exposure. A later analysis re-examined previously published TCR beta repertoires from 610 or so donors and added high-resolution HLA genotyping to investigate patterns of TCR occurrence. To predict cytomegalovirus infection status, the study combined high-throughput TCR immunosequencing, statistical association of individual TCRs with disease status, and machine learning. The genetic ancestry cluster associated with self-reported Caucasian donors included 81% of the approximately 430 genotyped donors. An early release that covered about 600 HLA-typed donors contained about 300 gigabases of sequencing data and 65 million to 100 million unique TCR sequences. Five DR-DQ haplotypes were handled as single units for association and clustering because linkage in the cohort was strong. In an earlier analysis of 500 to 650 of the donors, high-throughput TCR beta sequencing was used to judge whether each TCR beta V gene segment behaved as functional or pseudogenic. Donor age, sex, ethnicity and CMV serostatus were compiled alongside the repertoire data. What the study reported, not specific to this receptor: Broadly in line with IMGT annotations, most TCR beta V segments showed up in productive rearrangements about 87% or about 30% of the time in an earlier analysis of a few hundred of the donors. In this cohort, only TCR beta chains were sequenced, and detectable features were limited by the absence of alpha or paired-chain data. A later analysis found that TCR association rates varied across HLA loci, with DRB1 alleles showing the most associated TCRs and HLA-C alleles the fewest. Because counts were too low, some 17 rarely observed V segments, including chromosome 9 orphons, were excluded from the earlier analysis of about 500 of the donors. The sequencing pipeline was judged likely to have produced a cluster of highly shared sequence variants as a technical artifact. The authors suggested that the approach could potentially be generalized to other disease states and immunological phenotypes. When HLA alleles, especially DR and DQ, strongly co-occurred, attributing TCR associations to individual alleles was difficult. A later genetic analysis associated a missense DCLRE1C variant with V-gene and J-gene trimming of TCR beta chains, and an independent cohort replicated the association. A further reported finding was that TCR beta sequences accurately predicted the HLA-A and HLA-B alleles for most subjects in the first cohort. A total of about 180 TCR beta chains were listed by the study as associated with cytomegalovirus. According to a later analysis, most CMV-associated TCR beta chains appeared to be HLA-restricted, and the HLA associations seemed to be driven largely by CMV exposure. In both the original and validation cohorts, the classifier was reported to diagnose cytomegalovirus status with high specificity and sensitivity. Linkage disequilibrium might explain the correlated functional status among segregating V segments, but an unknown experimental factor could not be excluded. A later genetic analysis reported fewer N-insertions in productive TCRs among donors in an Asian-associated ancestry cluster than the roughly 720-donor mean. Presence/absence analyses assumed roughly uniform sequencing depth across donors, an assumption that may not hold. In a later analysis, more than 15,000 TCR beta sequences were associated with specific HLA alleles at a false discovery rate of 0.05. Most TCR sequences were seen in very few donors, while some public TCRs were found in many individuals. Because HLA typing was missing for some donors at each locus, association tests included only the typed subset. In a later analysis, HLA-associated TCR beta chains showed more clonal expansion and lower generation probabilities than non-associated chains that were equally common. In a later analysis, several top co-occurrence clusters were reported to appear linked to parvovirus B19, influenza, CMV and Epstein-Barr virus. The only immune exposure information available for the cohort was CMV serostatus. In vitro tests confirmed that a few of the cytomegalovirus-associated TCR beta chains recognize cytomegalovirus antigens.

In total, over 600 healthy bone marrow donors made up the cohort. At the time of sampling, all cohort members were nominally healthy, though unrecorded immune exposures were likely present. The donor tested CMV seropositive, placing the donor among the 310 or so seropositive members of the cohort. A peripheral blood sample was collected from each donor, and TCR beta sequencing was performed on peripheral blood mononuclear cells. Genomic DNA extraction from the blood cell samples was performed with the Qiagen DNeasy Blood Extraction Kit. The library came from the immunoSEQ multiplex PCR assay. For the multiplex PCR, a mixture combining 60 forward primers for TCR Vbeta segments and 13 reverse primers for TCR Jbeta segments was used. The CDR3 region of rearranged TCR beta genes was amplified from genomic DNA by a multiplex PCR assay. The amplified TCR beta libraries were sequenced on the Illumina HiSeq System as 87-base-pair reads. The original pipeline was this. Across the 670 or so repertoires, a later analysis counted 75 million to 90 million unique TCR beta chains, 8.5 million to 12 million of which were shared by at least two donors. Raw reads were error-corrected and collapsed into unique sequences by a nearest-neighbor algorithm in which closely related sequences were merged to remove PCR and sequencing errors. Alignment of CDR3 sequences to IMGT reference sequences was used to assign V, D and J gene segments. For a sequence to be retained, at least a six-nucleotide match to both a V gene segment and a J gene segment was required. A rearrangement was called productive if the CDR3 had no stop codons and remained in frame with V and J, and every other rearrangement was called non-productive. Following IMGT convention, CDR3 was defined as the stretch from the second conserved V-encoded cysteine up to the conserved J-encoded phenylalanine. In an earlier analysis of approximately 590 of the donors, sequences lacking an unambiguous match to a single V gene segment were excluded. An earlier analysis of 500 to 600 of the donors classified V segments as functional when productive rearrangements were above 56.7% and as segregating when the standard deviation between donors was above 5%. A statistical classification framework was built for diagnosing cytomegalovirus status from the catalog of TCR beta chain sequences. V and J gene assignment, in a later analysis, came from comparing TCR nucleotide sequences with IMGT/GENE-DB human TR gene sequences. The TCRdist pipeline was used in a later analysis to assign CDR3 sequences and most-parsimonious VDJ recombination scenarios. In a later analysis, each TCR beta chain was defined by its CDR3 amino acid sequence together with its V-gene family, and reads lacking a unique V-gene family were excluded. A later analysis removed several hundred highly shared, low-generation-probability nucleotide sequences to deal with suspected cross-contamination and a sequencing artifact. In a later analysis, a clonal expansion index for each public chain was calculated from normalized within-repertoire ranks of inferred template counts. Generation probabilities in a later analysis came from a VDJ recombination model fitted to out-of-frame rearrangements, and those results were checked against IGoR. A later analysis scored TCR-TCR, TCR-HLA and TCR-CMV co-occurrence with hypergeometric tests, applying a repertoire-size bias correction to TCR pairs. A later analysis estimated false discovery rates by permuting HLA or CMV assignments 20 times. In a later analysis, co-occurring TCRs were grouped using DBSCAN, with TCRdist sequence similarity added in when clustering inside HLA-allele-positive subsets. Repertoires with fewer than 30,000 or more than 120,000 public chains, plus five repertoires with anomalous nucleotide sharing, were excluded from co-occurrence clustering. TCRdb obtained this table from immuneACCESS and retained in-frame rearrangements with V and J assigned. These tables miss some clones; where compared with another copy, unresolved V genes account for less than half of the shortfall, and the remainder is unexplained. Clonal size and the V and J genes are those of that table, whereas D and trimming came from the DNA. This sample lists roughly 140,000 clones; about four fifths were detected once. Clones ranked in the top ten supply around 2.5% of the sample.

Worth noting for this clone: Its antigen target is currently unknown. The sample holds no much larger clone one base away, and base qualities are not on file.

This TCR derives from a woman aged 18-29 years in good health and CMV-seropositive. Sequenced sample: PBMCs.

The DNA sequence follows: TGTGCCACTGGGGCAGGGTACTCCTACGAGCAGTACTTC. Translated, it reads CATGAGYSYEQYF. The rearranged chain carries TRBV28 and TRBJ2-7, and perhaps TRBD1 as D gene, on 5 matching bases. The CDR3, cysteine through phenylalanine, is 13 amino acids long. The sequence is cut down to CDR3 DNA, 39 bases in frame from base 1. Relative to germline, V is 10 bases shorter and J is 0 bases shorter, with 13 bases between their ends. Based on the germline V gene, the CDR1 and CDR2 sequences are MDHEN and SYDVKM.